This note documents a single T cell receptor beta chain sequence. The data stem from a study of shared clonotypes between healthy human individuals. Measured with immunoSEQ multiplex PCR; TCRdb has only the in-frame clones, and not every one. This sample has more than 2 million clones, with about 95% found just once. Only CD45RO-negative cells positively selected for CCR7 counted as naive CD8 cells, so terminally differentiated effector memory CD45RA+ cells were excluded. The CDR3 is 14 amino acids. Between the trimmed V and J ends, which lost 4 bases and 4 bases, there was a span of 14 bases. CDR1 SGHRS and CDR2 YFSETQ come from the germline V gene.

The origin of this receptor is a man aged 18 to 35 in good health. The sequencing input was naive CD8+ T cells sorted from blood. J is TRBJ1-2 and V is TRBV5-1; D remains unclear. CDR3 DNA: TGCGCCAGCAGCGACGGGTCTGGTGGCTATGGCTACACCTTC. Amino acid sequence: CASSDGSGGYGYTF.